One sample yielded the 23 T cell receptor beta chains listed below, sequenced in a study of blood T cell repertoires in COVID-19. Sequenced by immunoSEQ multiplex PCR; TCRdb stores in-frame clones only, minus some. The sample lists about 180,000 clones, approximately 90% occurring once. Sequences were obtained from peripheral blood. The receptors here all came from a man between 18 and 29 years old who had recovered from COVID-19.

The chain links TRBV18 to TRBJ2-1; TRBD2 matches 12 bases. The germline CDR1 and CDR2 sequences are KGHSH and LQKENI. The V and J ends lost 4 bases and 3 bases, in that order; junction bases with no gene match: 4. The CDR3 is made up of 16 amino acids. The CDR3: CASSQPGLAGYNEQFF. CDR3 coding DNA: TGTGCCAGCTCACAACCGGGACTAGCGGGCTACAATGAGCAGTTCTTC.

V gene TRBV4-2 combines with J gene TRBJ1-1; D possibly corresponds to TRBD1 (5 bases). Trimming removed 6 bases at V and 1 base at J, with 12 bases between. The CDR3 sequence is 14 residues long. Germline V gene data show CDR1 as LGHNA and CDR2 as YNFKEQ. The CDR3 DNA sequence: TGTGCCAGCAGAAAGGACATATCGAACACTGAAGCTTTCTTT. The encoded protein is CASRKDISNTEAFF.

This clone was seen once. J is TRBJ2-7 and V is TRBV10-3; no clear D gene. Trimming left V 9 bases short and J 0 bases short, with 6 bases between. The CDR3 loop spans 11 amino acids. Per the germline V gene, CDR1 is ENHRY and CDR2 is SYGVKD. Here the CDR3 DNA reads TGTGCCATTGGTAGCTCCTACGAGCAGTACTTC. This sequence encodes CAIGSSYEQYF.

The CDR3 DNA sequence: TGTGCCAGCAGACGCGGGACAGCCTACGAGCAGTACTTC. Translated: CASRRGTAYEQYF. The chain carries TRBV7-2 and TRBJ2-7, with a tentative D call TRBD1 (7 bases). The CDR3 contains 13 residues. Trimming pared 6 bases from V and 2 bases from J, leaving 11 bases between. Germline CDR1 is SGHTA and CDR2 is FQGNSA.

The chain employs TRBV7-3 and TRBJ2-1, with a weak D call TRBD2 (6 bases). The CDR3 is 14 amino acids. Germline V gene lookup returns CDR1 SGHTA and CDR2 FQGTGA. Trimming removed 5 bases at V and 7 bases at J, with 15 bases between. The CDR3 sequence is CASSIVGDLNEQFF. CDR3 sequence (DNA): TGTGCCAGCAGCATAGTGGGGGACTTGAATGAGCAGTTCTTC.

Here the CDR3 reads CASSQRNEQYF. The CDR3 nucleotides read TGTGCCAGCAGCCAGAGAAACGAGCAGTACTTC. The V gene is TRBV3-1 (or the pseudogene TRBV3-2), the J gene TRBJ2-7; no clear D gene. The CDR3 loop spans 11 amino acids. Trimming took off 3 bases at V and 5 bases at J, with 5 bases between the two ends. Germline V gene sequence: CDR1 LGHDT, CDR2 YNNKEL (reference sequence).

This chain links TRBV11-2 with TRBJ2-2, with D possibly matching TRBD2 (5 bases). Trimming shortened V by 1 base and J by 1 base, and 13 bases separated the two germline ends. CDR1 and CDR2 from the germline V gene are SGHAT and FQNNGV. The CDR3 is 17 amino acids. The CDR3 bases are TGTGCCAGCAGCTTAGGAGGGTTTGAGCGGAACACCGGGGAGCTGTTTTTT. It specifies CASSLGGFERNTGELFF.

This chain connects TRBV5-1 to TRBJ1-1; TRBD1 aligns across 8 bases. The CDR3 contains 16 residues. J gave up 0 bases and V 0 bases, and 4 bases lay outside the gene matches. Germline CDR1 and CDR2: SGHRS and YFSETQ. CDR3 protein: CASSLDTGGMNTEAFF. CDR3 nucleotide sequence: TGCGCCAGCAGCTTGGACACAGGGGGGATGAACACTGAAGCTTTCTTT.

This chain links TRBV5-1 with TRBJ1-3, with D possibly TRBD1 on 5 matching bases. Germline V CDR1 and CDR2: SGHRS, YFSETQ. The V end lost 2 bases, the J end lost 2 bases, and 17 bases lay between the germline ends. CDR3 length: 17 residues. The CDR3 protein is CASSLGVIGAAGNTIYF. The DNA for the CDR3 is TGCGCCAGCAGCTTAGGGGTAATAGGCGCGGCTGGAAACACCATATATTTT. The whole variable domain, filled in from reference TRBV5-1 and TRBJ1-3, reads KAGVTQTPRYLIKTRGQQVTLSCSPISGHRSVSWYQQTPGQGLQFLFEYFSETQRNKGNFPGRFSGRQFSNSRSEMNVSTLELGDSALYLCASSLGVIGAAGNTIYFGEGSWLTVV.

The J gene is TRBJ1-4, the V gene TRBV29-1; 9 nucleotides line up with TRBD1. V gave up 3 bases and J gave up 5 bases; unmatched junction bases: 4. This CDR3 has 14 residues. Germline V gives CDR1 SQVTM, CDR2 ANQGSEA. CDR3 bases: TGCAGCGTTGATACTGGGACAGGGAATGAAAAACTGTTTTTT. Its translation is CSVDTGTGNEKLFF.

The chain links TRBV7-2 to TRBJ1-3; D is possibly TRBD1 (5 bases). V was pared by 5 bases and J by 0 bases, with 11 bases between. The CDR3 contains 15 residues. Per germline, CDR1 SGHTA and CDR2 FQGNSA. CDR3 loop: CASSPRQFSGNTIYF. The CDR3 coding sequence is TGTGCCAGCAGCCCACGACAGTTCTCTGGAAACACCATATATTTT.

The gene calls are TRBV4-2 and TRBJ2-7, with TRBD2 identical over 7 bases. V shed 5 bases, J shed 6 bases, and the junction held 19 bases outside the gene matches. This CDR3 contains 17 residues. Germline assignment: CDR1 LGHNA and CDR2 YNFKEQ. CDR3: CASSTHGGGGKLLEQYF. The CDR3 DNA is TGTGCCAGCAGCACCCATGGGGGGGGAGGGAAGCTACTCGAGCAGTACTTC.

This sequence joins TRBV13 and TRBJ2-2, with 8 bases lining up with TRBD1. Germline V CDR1 and CDR2: PRHDT, FYEKMQ (reference sequence). The CDR3 loop spans 15 amino acids. J gave up 7 bases and V 4 bases, and 8 bases lay outside the gene matches. CDR3 nucleotide sequence: TGTGCCAGCAGCTCGCGACTCACAGGGGGCGGGGAGCTGTTTTTT. Residues: CASSSRLTGGGELFF.

The chain recombines TRBV19 with TRBJ1-5; 10 positions match TRBD1. The CDR3 has 17 residues. J was trimmed by 0 bases and V by 3 bases; bases with no gene match: 5. Germline lookup yields CDR1 LNHDA and CDR2 SQIVND (reference sequence). The CDR3 bases are TGTGCCAGTAGTATCGGGGACAGGGGCTTTAGCAATCAGCCCCAGCATTTT. Its translation is CASSIGDRGFSNQPQHF.

This clone was counted ten times or more. The chain is built from TRBV7-3 and TRBJ2-2, with TRBD1 identical over 7 bases. The V gene's germline CDR1 is SGHTA and CDR2 FQGTGA. This CDR3 region has 15 residues. The V and J ends lost 6 bases and 3 bases, in that order; junction bases with no gene match: 7. CDR3 sequence reads: CASRNTGADTGELFF. The CDR3 DNA reads as TGTGCCAGCAGGAACACAGGGGCGGACACCGGGGAGCTGTTTTTT.

The chain recombines TRBV20-1 with TRBJ1-5; TRBD1 matches at 7 bases. CDR1 and CDR2 from the germline V gene are DFQATT and SNEGSKA (reference sequence). The CDR3 is 13 residues long. V dropped 3 bases and J dropped 5; count of bases not matched to a gene: 4. The CDR3 loop reads CSASWDSYQPQHF. The DNA of the CDR3 is TGCAGTGCTAGTTGGGACAGCTATCAGCCCCAGCATTTT.

J is TRBJ2-7 and V is TRBV5-1; D call uncertain. Trimming pared 2 bases from V and 2 bases from J, leaving 2 bases between. CDR3 length: 11 residues. Germline assignment: CDR1 SGHRS and CDR2 YFSETQ. CDR3 nucleotides: TGCGCCAGCAGCTTCGCCTACGAGCAGTACTTC. This translates into CASSFAYEQYF.

The chain has TRBV4-1 and TRBJ2-1; 10 nucleotides line up with TRBD2. The CDR3 has 16 residues. J was trimmed by 4 bases and V by 0 bases; bases with no gene match: 3. CDR1 MGHRA and CDR2 YSYEKL come from the germline V gene. The CDR3 DNA reads as TGCGCCAGCAGCCAAGATCCAGCGGGAGGGTACAATGAGCAGTTCTTC. Its translation: CASSQDPAGGYNEQFF.

This chain connects TRBV13 to TRBJ2-3, with 7 bases that match TRBD2. There are 13 residues in the CDR3. Germline CDR1 is PRHDT and CDR2 is FYEKMQ (reference sequence). V shed 9 bases, J shed 2 bases, and the junction held 5 bases outside the gene matches. CDR3 residues: CASGEGNTDTQYF. The CDR3, as DNA: TGTGCCAGTGGGGAGGGGAACACAGATACGCAGTATTTT.

The chain carries TRBV7-2 and TRBJ2-1; TRBD2 might be the D (6 bases). This CDR3 has 18 amino acids. Germline CDR1 is SGHTA and CDR2 is FQGNSA. V was trimmed by 3 bases and J by 0 bases, leaving 18 bases between them. For the CDR3, the DNA is TGTGCCAGCAGCTTCCTAGGGACTCCGATACGCTCCTACAATGAGCAGTTCTTC. Translated: CASSFLGTPIRSYNEQFF.

CDR3 region: CASSPGFWRESNNEQFF. The CDR3 region has the DNA TGCGCCAGCAGCCCTGGTTTTTGGCGGGAGTCTAACAATGAGCAGTTCTTC. The V gene is TRBV4-1, the J gene TRBJ2-1, with 7 bases that match TRBD2. Germline assignment: CDR1 MGHRA and CDR2 YSYEKL. The CDR3 has 17 residues. The ends lost 4 bases at V and 5 bases at J; junction bases unmatched: 14.

This chain joins TRBV19 and TRBJ1-5; weak D call: TRBD1 (5 bases). Trimming removed 9 bases from V and 11 bases from J, with 29 bases in between. This CDR3 is 16 amino acids long. In germline, CDR1 is LNHDA, CDR2 SQIVND (reference sequence). CDR3 sequence: CASSDQQVRYVGAQHF. Here the CDR3 DNA reads TGTGCCAGCTCTGATCAACAGGTCCGTTACGTAGGAGCCCAGCATTTT.

The rearrangement links TRBV2 to TRBJ1-5, with TRBD1 matching over 9 bases. This CDR3 has 13 amino acids. Germline CDR1 is SNHLY and CDR2 is FYNNEI. The J segment lost 5 bases and the V segment lost 5 bases, leaving 1 base of the junction unmatched. CDR3 in amino acids: CASSTGGDQPQHF. The CDR3 DNA is TGTGCCAGCAGTACAGGGGGCGATCAGCCCCAGCATTTT.